These 9 T cell receptor beta chains were sequenced from one sample in a study of T cells expressing NK-cell markers. TCRdb reprocessed the 5' RACE reads, with one entry per CDR3 protein and no DNA. Recorded here are about 390,000 distinct CDR3 sequences; the top ten clones represent about 10%. Sequenced input: blood T cells: a sorted CD56 or NKG2C T cell subset, CD4+ or CD8+ T cells, or bulk PBMC T cells (not recorded which). All receptors derive from a woman between 50 and 59 years old in good health.

The CDR3 region is CASSPRGAGEQFF. This chain connects TRBV7-9 to TRBJ2-1; TCRdb calls TRBD1, which cannot be checked without DNA. Germline lookup yields CDR1 SEHNR and CDR2 FQNEAQ (reference sequence). This CDR3 has 13 amino acids.

The chain carries TRBV11-3 and TRBJ1-1; the D gene TCRdb calls, TRBD1, cannot be checked with no DNA. The V gene's germline CDR1 is SGHNT and CDR2 YENEEA. The CDR3 covers 13 residues. The CDR3 loop reads CASSLGDSFEAFF.

The chain carries TRBV28 and TRBJ1-2; TCRdb's D gene call, TRBD1, goes unchecked for lack of DNA. Germline CDR1 is MDHEN and CDR2 is SYDVKM. CDR3 length: 13 residues. The CDR3 loop is CASSKSTDYGYTF.

The chain couples TRBV10-2 to TRBJ2-1; TCRdb lists TRBD2, though no DNA is available to test this call. Germline loops: CDR1 WSHSY, CDR2 SAAADI. This CDR3 region has 14 residues. The CDR3: CASRLAGEWNEQFF.

The V call is TRBV20-1, the J call TRBJ2-1; TCRdb's assignment of TRBD1 cannot be checked, as there is no DNA. CDR1 and CDR2 (germline): DFQATT, SNEGSKA (reference sequence). This CDR3 has 16 residues. The CDR3 reads CSARVFGADSSNEQFF.

This chain joins TRBV2 and TRBJ1-6; TCRdb's D gene call, TRBD1, goes unchecked for lack of DNA. Per the germline V gene, CDR1 is SNHLY and CDR2 is FYNNEI. The CDR3 covers 14 residues. The chain's CDR3 is CARSRDRGDSPLHF.

The chain recombines TRBV3-1 with TRBJ2-1. The CDR3 is 15 amino acids. The V gene's germline CDR1 is LGHDT and CDR2 YNNKEL (reference sequence). CDR3: CASSQPQIFYNEQFF.

The chain's CDR3 is CSARLAQSYNEQFF. The genes are TRBV20-1 and TRBJ2-1; TCRdb picks TRBD2, but there is no DNA to check that call. The germline V gene encodes CDR1 DFQATT and CDR2 SNEGSKA (reference sequence). CDR3 length: 14 residues.

The V and J genes are TRBV7-9 and TRBJ1-1. This CDR3 has 15 amino acids. Germline V lookup: CDR1 SEHNR, CDR2 FQNEAQ (reference sequence). The CDR3 is CASSLRPVTNTEAFF.